The 13 T cell receptor beta chains in this list originate from one sample, sequenced in a study of T cell repertoires and HLA-DP antigens. Sequenced by immunoSEQ multiplex PCR; TCRdb stores in-frame clones only, minus some. This sample has 55,000 to 80,000 clones, with roughly 75% found just once. What these receptors recognize is not known. Sample: CD4+ T cells from PBMCs. Source of these receptors: a man aged 60-69 years in good health and CMV-seronegative.

In its sample, this clone was seen a few times. The V and J genes are TRBV7-9 and TRBJ1-2, with D possibly being TRBD1 (5 bases). The V end lost 4 bases, the J end lost 1 base, and 13 bases lay between the germline ends. CDR3 length equals 15 residues. Germline loops: CDR1 SEHNR, CDR2 FQNEAQ (reference sequence). Written as DNA, the CDR3 is TGTGCCAGCAGCTCCCAAGCCGGGGGTAACTATGGCTACACCTTC. This gives the protein CASSSQAGGNYGYTF.

This clone has more than one count but fewer than ten. The rearrangement joins TRBV28 to TRBJ1-2; possibly TRBD1 for D (6 bases). The CDR3 is 16 residues long. Germline V gene data show CDR1 as MDHEN and CDR2 as SYDVKM. V lost 4 bases and J 8 bases, leaving 23 bases between the germline ends. CDR3 DNA: TGTGCCAGCAGTTCCACTTTAGAGGGGGTAAATGGGGGCTACACCTTC. It is translated as CASSSTLEGVNGGYTF.

The rearrangement joins TRBV5-1 to TRBJ1-5; D call uncertain. The CDR3 runs 13 residues. Germline loops: CDR1 SGHRS, CDR2 YFSETQ. V was clipped by 0 bases and J by 6 bases, with 7 bases between them. This CDR3 reads CASSLGDGQPQHF. As DNA, the CDR3 is TGCGCCAGCAGCTTGGGGGATGGTCAGCCCCAGCATTTT.

The gene calls are TRBV7-2 and TRBJ1-2, with TRBD1 matching 7 bases. V shed 4 bases and J 3 bases; nucleotides not matched to a gene: 2. Germline V gene sequence: CDR1 SGHTA, CDR2 FQGNSA. The CDR3 runs to 13 residues. CDR3 amino acids: CASSYTGDYGYTF. The CDR3 DNA is TGTGCCAGCAGCTACACAGGGGACTATGGCTACACCTTC.

The gene calls are TRBV7-2 and TRBJ2-1, with D unclear. V was pared by 4 bases and J by 4 bases, with 8 bases between. The germline V gene encodes CDR1 SGHTA and CDR2 FQGNSA. The CDR3 is 13 residues long. As DNA, the CDR3 is TGTGCCAGCAGCTCCCATCAGTACAATGAGCAGTTCTTC. This encodes CASSSHQYNEQFF. Based on the CDR3 plus reference TRBV7-2 and TRBJ2-1, the full variable domain is GAGVSQSPSNKVTEKGKDVELRCDPISGHTALYWYRQSLGQGLEFLIYFQGNSAPDKSGLPSDRFSAERTGGSVSTLTIQRTQQEDSAVYLCASSSHQYNEQFFGPGTRLTVL.

Ten or more counts support this clone. The chain links TRBV15 to TRBJ2-5; a weak D match, TRBD1 (6 bases). CDR1 LNHNV and CDR2 YYDKDF come from the germline V gene (reference sequence). This CDR3 spans 13 amino acids. Deletions cut 5 bases from V and 7 bases from J, with 14 bases between. For the CDR3, the DNA is TGTGCCACCAGCTCTAGAATAGGGGGGACCCAGTACTTC. Its protein is CATSSRIGGTQYF.

The chain combines TRBV6-5 with TRBJ2-7; D tentatively reads TRBD1 or TRBD2 (6 bases each). The CDR3 runs to 14 residues. Looked up from germline, CDR1 is MNHEY and CDR2 is SVGAGI. Trimming removed 6 bases at V and 6 bases at J, with 18 bases between. CDR3 coding DNA: TGTGCCAGCAGCCCGTCCCGGGGGCGGGGCGAGCAGTACGTC. Translated: CASSPSRGRGEQYV.

The chain employs TRBV7-6 and TRBJ2-1, with 7 bases aligning to TRBD2. Germline loops: CDR1 SGHVS, CDR2 FNYEAQ. This CDR3 contains 16 residues. With 5 bases clipped from V and 3 bases from J, the junction kept 10 bases outside the gene matches. The CDR3 DNA follows: TGTGCCAGCAGCCGAGGATCTAGCGGTCTCTACAATGAGCAGTTCTTC. It specifies CASSRGSSGLYNEQFF.

The chain employs TRBV5-6 and TRBJ1-6; maybe TRBD1 (6 bases). This CDR3 contains 14 residues. V gave up 0 bases and J gave up 7 bases, with 8 bases separating them. Per germline, CDR1 SGHDT and CDR2 YYEEEE. The CDR3 sequence is CASSLVQGNSPLHF. CDR3 sequence (DNA): TGTGCCAGCAGCTTGGTCCAGGGGAATTCACCCCTCCACTTT. Combining the CDR3 with reference TRBV5-6 and TRBJ1-6 gives the whole variable domain DAGVTQSPTHLIKTRGQQVTLRCSPKSGHDTVSWYQQALGQGPQFIFQYYEEEERQRGNFPDRFSGHQFPNYSSELNVNALLLGDSALYLCASSLVQGNSPLHFGNGTRLTVT.

J is TRBJ1-4 and V is TRBV19; D perhaps matches TRBD1 (6 bases). V was cut by 7 bases and J by 8 bases, with 17 bases left in between. In germline, CDR1 is LNHDA, CDR2 SQIVND (reference sequence). CDR3 length equals 14 residues. The CDR3 loop is CASNSGGRREKLFF. CDR3 DNA sequence: TGTGCCAGTAATTCCGGGGGGCGTAGGGAAAAACTGTTTTTT.

The chain couples TRBV2 to TRBJ2-1; TRBD1 agrees at 8 bases. After removal of 4 bases from V and 4 bases from J, the junction contained 6 bases not matched to a gene. Germline loops: CDR1 SNHLY, CDR2 FYNNEI. The CDR3 has 15 residues. As DNA, the CDR3 is TGTGCCAGCAGTGCCCGGACAGGGTCTTACAATGAGCAGTTCTTC. Translated: CASSARTGSYNEQFF. Combining the CDR3 with reference TRBV2 and TRBJ2-1 gives the whole variable domain EPEVTQTPSHQVTQMGQEVILRCVPISNHLYFYWYRQILGQKVEFLVSFYNNEISEKSEIFDDQFSVERPDGSNFTLKIRSTKLEDSAMYFCASSARTGSYNEQFFGPGTRLTVL.

This sequence joins TRBV6-6 and TRBJ2-3, with D hard to call. The CDR3 extends over 14 amino acids. The V gene's germline CDR1 is MNHNY and CDR2 SVGAGI (reference sequence). The V end was cut by 5 bases, the J end by 2 bases, with 11 bases between. The CDR3 protein is CASSPAGNTDTQYF. CDR3 nucleotides: TGTGCCAGCAGTCCCGCCGGCAACACAGATACGCAGTATTTT.

The chain joins TRBV6-4 to TRBJ2-2; D uncertain. CDR1 is MRHNA, CDR2 SNTAGT, per germline. This CDR3 has 14 amino acids. V was trimmed by 5 bases and J by 6 bases, leaving 13 bases between them. The CDR3: CASSSGSTAGELFF. CDR3 nucleotide sequence: TGTGCCAGCAGTTCCGGGTCCACGGCCGGGGAGCTGTTTTTT.